This TCR beta chain was captured by sequencing in a study of regulatory T cells in long-lasting Graves disease. Study-level findings and limits: The number of shared public clonotypes was higher in persistent patients (2,741) than new patients (roughly 970).

Assembly of TCR beta libraries relied on iRepertoire HTBI primers together with Arm-PCR of CDR3 regions. TCRdb reprocessed the multiplex PCR reads with MiXCR, giving one entry per CDR3 protein. This sample yields 350,000 to 450,000 distinct CDR3 sequences, of which approximately 12% are seen a single time; approximately 19% belongs to the top ten. This clonotype was seen at least ten times. Its antigen is as yet unknown. Time point here: newly diagnosed GD, antithyroid drugs for less than 3 months. RNA extracted from PBMCs served as the sequencing template. The same sample was also studied in work on T cells in Graves' hyperthyroidism and ophthalmopathy. That paper notes: Patients aged 18 to 65 with hyperthyroidism were newly diagnosed, with duration under 2 months.

The sequence came from a woman aged 18-29 years with Graves disease. Sample: peripheral blood mononuclear cells (PBMCs), taken at new diagnosis, from a patient treated with antithyroid drugs.

CDR3 in amino acids: CASIPSGGASYNEQFF. CDR3 nucleotide sequence: TGTGCCAGCATTCCTAGCGGGGGGGCGTCCTACAATGAGCAGTTCTTC. The V call is TRBV12-3 or TRBV12-4, the J call TRBJ2-1, with 12 positions matching TRBD2. V trimming: 7 bases; J trimming: 1 base; junction bases outside the gene matches: 5. There are 16 residues in the CDR3.